This T cell receptor (beta chain) was sequenced in a study of human T cells and chemical hapten exposure. About the research overall: 2% DPC applied to a 2 cm by 2 cm arm area sensitized donors. Patients had diphenylcyclopropenone applied to the scalp weekly throughout the roughly 23-week study.

The authors' processing: Sample TCR counts, which ranged from about 23,224 to 750,000, had a median of 95,638. TCRdb used MiXCR to reprocess the RACE reads, holding one entry per CDR3 protein. TCRdb's processing, not the authors', yielded these V and J calls. The data contain about 360,000 distinct CDR3 sequences, approximately 5% of them singletons. There are 15 residues in the CDR3. Trimming shortened V by 0 bases and J by 1 base, and 9 bases separated the two germline ends. Looked up from germline, CDR1 is MNHEY and CDR2 is SVGAGI. In this sample, this clonotype turned up many times. What it binds is unknown. Findings of the study overall: Higher patch test scores went with higher counts of PT1 expanded TCRs.

Time point noted: patch test 1, 2 weeks after DPC sensitization. Treatment here: therapeutic diphenylcyclopropenone sensitization with weekly scalp DPC. J is TRBJ1-1 and V is TRBV6-5; no definite D call. This sample comprised whole blood, obtained in connection with sensitization to the hapten diphenylcyclopropenone (DPC). The TCR sequence derives from a woman between 50 and 59 years old with alopecia areata. Some clones in this sample may be carry-over from other donors' samples. CDR3 in amino acids: CASSYSQSSNTEAFF. The CDR3 DNA is TGTGCCAGCAGTTACTCGCAGTCCTCGAACACTGAAGCTTTCTTT.